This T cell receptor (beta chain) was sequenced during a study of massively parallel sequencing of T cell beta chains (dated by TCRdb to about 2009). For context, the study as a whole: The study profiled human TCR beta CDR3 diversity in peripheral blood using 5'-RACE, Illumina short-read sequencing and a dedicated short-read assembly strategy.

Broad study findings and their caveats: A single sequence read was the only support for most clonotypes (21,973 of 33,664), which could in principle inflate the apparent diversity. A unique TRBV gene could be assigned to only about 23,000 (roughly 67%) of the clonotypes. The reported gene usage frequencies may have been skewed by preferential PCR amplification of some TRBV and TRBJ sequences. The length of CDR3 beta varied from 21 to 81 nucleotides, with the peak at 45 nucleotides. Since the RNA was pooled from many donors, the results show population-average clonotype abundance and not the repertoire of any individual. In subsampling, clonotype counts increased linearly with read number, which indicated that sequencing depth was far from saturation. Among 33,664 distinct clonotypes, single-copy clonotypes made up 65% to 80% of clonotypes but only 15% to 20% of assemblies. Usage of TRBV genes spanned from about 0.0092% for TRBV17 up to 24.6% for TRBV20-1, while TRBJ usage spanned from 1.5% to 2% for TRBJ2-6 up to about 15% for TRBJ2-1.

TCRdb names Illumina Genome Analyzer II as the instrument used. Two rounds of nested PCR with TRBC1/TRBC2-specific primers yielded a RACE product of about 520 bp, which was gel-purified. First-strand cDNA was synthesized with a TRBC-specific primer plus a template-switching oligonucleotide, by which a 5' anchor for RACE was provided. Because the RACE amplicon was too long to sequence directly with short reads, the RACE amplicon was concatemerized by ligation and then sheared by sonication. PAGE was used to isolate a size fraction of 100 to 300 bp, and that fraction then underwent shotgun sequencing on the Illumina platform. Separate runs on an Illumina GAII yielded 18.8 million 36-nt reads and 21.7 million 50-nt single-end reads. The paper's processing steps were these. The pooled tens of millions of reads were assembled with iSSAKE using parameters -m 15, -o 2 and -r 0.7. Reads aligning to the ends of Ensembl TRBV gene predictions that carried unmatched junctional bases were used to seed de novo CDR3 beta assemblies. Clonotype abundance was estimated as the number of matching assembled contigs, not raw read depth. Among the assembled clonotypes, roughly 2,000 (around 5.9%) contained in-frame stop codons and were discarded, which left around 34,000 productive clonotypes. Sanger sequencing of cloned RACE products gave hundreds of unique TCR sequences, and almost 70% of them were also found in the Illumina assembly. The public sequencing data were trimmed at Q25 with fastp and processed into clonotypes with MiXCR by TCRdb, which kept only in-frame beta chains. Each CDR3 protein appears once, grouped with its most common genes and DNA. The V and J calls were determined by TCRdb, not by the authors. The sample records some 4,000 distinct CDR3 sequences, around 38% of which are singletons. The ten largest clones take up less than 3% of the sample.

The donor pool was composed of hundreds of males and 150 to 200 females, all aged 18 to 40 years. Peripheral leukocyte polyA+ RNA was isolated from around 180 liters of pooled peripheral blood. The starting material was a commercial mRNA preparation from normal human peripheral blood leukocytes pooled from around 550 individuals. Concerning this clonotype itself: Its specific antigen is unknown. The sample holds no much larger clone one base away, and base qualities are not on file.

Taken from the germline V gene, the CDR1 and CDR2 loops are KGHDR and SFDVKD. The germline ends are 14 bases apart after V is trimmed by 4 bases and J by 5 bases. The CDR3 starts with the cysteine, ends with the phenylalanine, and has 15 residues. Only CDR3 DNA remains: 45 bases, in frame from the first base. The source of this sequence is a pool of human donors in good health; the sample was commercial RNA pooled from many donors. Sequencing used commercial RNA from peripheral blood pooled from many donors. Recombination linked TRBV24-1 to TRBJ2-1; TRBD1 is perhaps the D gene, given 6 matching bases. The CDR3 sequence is CATSDSGQLHNEQFF. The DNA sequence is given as TGTGCCACCAGTGACTCAGGACAGCTTCACAATGAGCAGTTCTTC.